One and the same sample provided the 9 T cell receptor beta chains below, sequenced in a study of identical twins' blood T cells. TCRdb re-called the 5' RACE reads through MiXCR, storing one row per CDR3 protein. The sample shows hundreds of thousands of distinct CDR3 sequences, about 28% of them seen only once. The sequenced material came from PBMCs. The source is a woman aged 18 to 55 in good health.

The chain carries TRBV7-9 and TRBJ2-7; D gene ambiguous. Per the germline V gene, CDR1 is SEHNR and CDR2 is FQNEAQ (reference sequence). This CDR3 has 13 amino acids. Trimming left V 3 bases short and J 4 bases short, with 10 bases between. The CDR3 DNA reads TGTGCCAGCAGCTTTAGTAACCTTTACGAGCAGTACTTC. This codes for CASSFSNLYEQYF.

This chain connects TRBV27 to TRBJ1-2; 8 positions match TRBD1. With 6 bases clipped from V and 6 bases from J, the junction kept 6 bases outside the gene matches. From germline, CDR1 is MNHEY and CDR2 SMNVEV (reference sequence). CDR3 length: 13 amino acids. This chain's CDR3 is CASSLQTGDGYTF. CDR3 coding DNA: TGTGCCAGCAGCCTACAGACAGGGGATGGCTACACCTTC.

There are a few counts of this clonotype. This chain uses TRBV5-1 with TRBJ1-2; a possible D gene is TRBD1 (6 bases). CDR3 length: 14 residues. V lost 4 bases and J 2 bases, leaving 12 bases between the germline ends. Germline V gene sequence: CDR1 SGHRS, CDR2 YFSETQ. The CDR3 reads CASSSGTLNYGYTF. For the CDR3, the DNA is TGCGCCAGCAGCAGCGGGACACTAAACTATGGCTACACCTTC.

This clonotype was picked up a small number of times. CDR3 in DNA: TGCGCCAGCAGCCTGAGGACAGGGAGCACAGATACGCAGTATTTT. Encoded protein: CASSLRTGSTDTQYF. The gene calls are TRBV5-1 and TRBJ2-3; 8 bases match TRBD1. The CDR3 covers 15 residues. Trimming removed 4 bases from V and 0 bases from J; junction bases left unmatched: 4. The germline CDR1 and CDR2 sequences are SGHRS and YFSETQ.

J is TRBJ2-2 and V is TRBV3-1; D unresolved. The CDR3 covers 13 residues. The germline V gene encodes CDR1 LGHDT and CDR2 YNNKEL (reference sequence). V shed 10 bases and J shed 8 bases, with 17 bases lying between them. The CDR3 bases are TGTGCCATCAGTCGACAATCCCGGGGGGAGCTGTTTTTT. It encodes CAISRQSRGELFF.

This clonotype was seen more than once but under ten times. DNA for the CDR3: TGTGCCAGCAGTCCCTCCGGGATAATGAACACTGAAGCTTTCTTT. Its translation is CASSPSGIMNTEAFF. This chain connects TRBV27 to TRBJ1-1; no clear D gene. V lost 5 bases and J 0 bases, leaving 13 bases between the germline ends. This CDR3 is 15 amino acids long. Germline V CDR1 and CDR2: MNHEY, SMNVEV (reference sequence).

This clonotype occurred a few times. The genes are TRBV9 and TRBJ2-1, with D possibly being TRBD2 (6 bases). The CDR3 extends over 17 amino acids. The V end was cut by 0 bases, the J end by 8 bases, with 21 bases between. Germline CDR1 and CDR2: SGDLS and YYNGEE. The DNA for the CDR3 is TGTGCCAGCAGCGTAGCTTCGACGGGACTCCCGTCCGATGAGCAGTTCTTC. Its translation is CASSVASTGLPSDEQFF.

This clonotype came up many times. The chain carries TRBV28 and TRBJ2-1, with 12 bases aligning to TRBD2. CDR1 MDHEN and CDR2 SYDVKM come from the germline V gene. V shed 4 bases and J 6 bases; nucleotides not matched to a gene: 4. CDR3 length: 15 residues. In DNA, the CDR3 is TGTGCCAGCAGTTCACTAGCGGGAGGACGCAATGAGCAGTTCTTC. Translation gives CASSSLAGGRNEQFF.

There are a few counts of this clonotype. Here the CDR3 reads CASSDYPRYNEQFF. CDR3 nucleotide sequence: TGTGCCAGCAGCGACTATCCGCGTTACAATGAGCAGTTCTTC. The chain has TRBV6-2 or TRBV6-3 and TRBJ2-1, with a tentative D call TRBD2 (5 bases). Trimming took off 6 bases at V and 4 bases at J, with 13 bases between the two ends. CDR1 and CDR2 from the germline V gene are MNHEY and SVGEGT. CDR3 length: 14 amino acids.